The present TCR beta chain was sequenced within a study of T-cell reconstitution after alpha-beta-depleted transplantation in children. Study-wide findings and caveats: Fresh T-cell production supplied most of the T-cell counts and diversity seen one year after transplant. Reported findings indicate that, about two months after transplant, alpha-beta T cells came from several hundred expanded clones, which were derived from non-depleted graft cells. The study traced high day-60 TCRbeta diversity in some patients to surviving recipient T cells and thymic progenitors.

Researchers prepared the TCRbeta library using unique molecular identifiers, the study reports. TCRdb ran MiXCR on the PCR reads and lists one entry per CDR3 protein. This table has fewer than 550,000 distinct CDR3 sequences, around 16% appearing once. Notes on this clonotype: No antigen is known for it.

V lost 2 bases and J lost 4, with 22 bases in between. In germline, CDR1 is MNHNS, CDR2 SASEGT. The CDR3 has 18 residues. The genes are TRBV6-1 and TRBJ2-3; D is unclear. The TCR sequence derives from a boy younger than two who had a stem cell transplant for Wiskott-Aldrich syndrome, so the T cells may come from the graft donor. The input for sequencing was PBMCs, mostly from graft donor cells, taken 360 days after TCRalphabeta/CD19-depleted stem cell transplant. The CDR3 here is CASSEYPRIIPGADTQYF. In nucleotides, the CDR3 is TGTGCCAGCAGTGAATATCCTCGCATCATTCCTGGGGCAGATACGCAGTATTTT.